The 23 T cell receptor beta chains below come from one sample, sequenced in a study of blood T cells in healthy people across ages. Primers used in a second PCR of roughly 6 to 12 cycles were a sample-barcoded 5' primer and a J-beta primer mix. TCRdb itself ran the 5' RACE reads through MiXCR, one entry per CDR3 protein. The sample records 850,000 to 950,000 distinct CDR3 sequences, 29% being singletons. Sample: blood. These receptors came from a woman at least 80 years old in good health.

About this clonotype itself: This sequence may be a read error, since a much larger clone differs from it by one base. The V gene is TRBV10-2, the J gene TRBJ2-1, with a weak D call TRBD2 (5 bases). Germline V gives CDR1 WSHSY, CDR2 SAAADI. CDR3 length equals 15 residues. V was trimmed by 3 bases and J by 10 bases, leaving 19 bases between them. CDR3 loop: CASSDPGLRSYEQFF. CDR3 nucleotides: TGCGCCAGCAGTGACCCAGGACTTCGCTCCTACGAGCAGTTCTTC.

This clonotype was seen at least ten times. V is TRBV5-1 and J is TRBJ2-5; 7 nucleotides agree with TRBD2. This CDR3 contains 17 residues. Trimming at V came to 0 bases and at J to 5 bases, leaving 13 bases not matched to a gene. CDR1 is SGHRS and CDR2 is YFSETQ in the germline V gene. This CDR3 is CASSLAGGSASGETQYF. CDR3 bases: TGCGCCAGCAGCTTGGCCGGGGGGTCAGCTTCGGGCGAGACCCAGTACTTC.

This clonotype has only a few counts. The gene calls are TRBV11-3 and TRBJ1-5, with unresolved D. CDR1 SGHNT and CDR2 YENEEA come from the germline V gene. The ends were cut back, 1 base at V and 6 bases at J, with 7 bases in the middle. There are 13 residues in the CDR3. The CDR3: CASSLASGQPQHF. Here the CDR3 DNA reads TGTGCCAGCAGCTTAGCCAGCGGTCAGCCCCAGCATTTT.

The chain employs TRBV28 and TRBJ1-2; TRBD1 agrees at 8 bases. This CDR3 comprises 15 residues. The J segment lost 10 bases and the V segment lost 6 bases, leaving 16 bases of the junction unmatched. Germline lookup yields CDR1 MDHEN and CDR2 SYDVKM. Here the CDR3 DNA reads TGTGCCAGCAGCTCAGCAGGAACAGGGGGAAAGGTCTACACCTTC. Its protein product is CASSSAGTGGKVYTF.

This clonotype was seen repeatedly, ten times or more. V usage is TRBV6-5 and J usage is TRBJ2-5, with TRBD1 matching over 12 bases. The length of the CDR3 is 17 residues. Germline V lookup: CDR1 MNHEY, CDR2 SVGAGI. V lost 4 bases to trimming and J lost 4 bases; unmatched junction nucleotides: 10. CDR3 sequence: CASSSPGTGGFGETQYF. The CDR3, as DNA: TGTGCCAGCAGTTCCCCAGGGACAGGGGGCTTTGGAGAGACCCAGTACTTC.

This chain links TRBV20-1 with TRBJ1-1; D is unclear. The CDR3 loop spans 13 amino acids. The germline V and J ends were trimmed by 1 base and 7 bases, with 13 bases remaining between them. In germline, CDR1 is DFQATT, CDR2 SNEGSKA (reference sequence). This chain's CDR3 is CSARALRAGEAFF. CDR3 sequence (DNA): TGCAGTGCTAGAGCATTACGGGCAGGTGAAGCTTTCTTT.

V and J are TRBV24-1 and TRBJ2-1; 10 nucleotides align to TRBD2. Looked up from germline, CDR1 is KGHDR and CDR2 is SFDVKD. V shed 5 bases and J 9 bases; nucleotides not matched to a gene: 12. The CDR3 is 16 amino acids. The chain's CDR3 is CATSGGTSAPLGEQFF. The CDR3 DNA is TGTGCCACCAGTGGTGGGACTAGCGCCCCTTTGGGTGAGCAGTTCTTC.

This clonotype has ten or more counts. This rearrangement joins TRBV5-1 to TRBJ2-1; 13 positions match TRBD2. With 4 bases clipped from V and 8 bases from J, the junction kept 9 bases outside the gene matches. The CDR3 runs to 16 residues. The V gene's germline CDR1 is SGHRS and CDR2 YFSETQ. The CDR3 DNA sequence: TGCGCCAGCAGCACTACGGGACTAGCGGGATCCGATGAGCAGTTCTTC. Translated: CASSTTGLAGSDEQFF.

Only a few counts were recorded for this clonotype. The V gene is TRBV6-2 or TRBV6-3, the J gene TRBJ1-1; 11 nucleotides agree with TRBD1. V shed 8 bases and J 6 bases; nucleotides not matched to a gene: 5. This CDR3 region has 13 residues. CDR1 is MNHEY and CDR2 is SVGEGT in the germline V gene. Here the CDR3 DNA reads TGTGCCAGCTGGGACAGGGGGTGGTCTGAAGCTTTCTTT. It is translated as CASWDRGWSEAFF.

Notes on this clonotype: A much larger clone lies one base from this, so it may be a read error. This chain connects TRBV5-6 to TRBJ2-7, with D unresolved. The J call may be incorrect, as the DNA end agrees better with TRBJ2-4. Germline V lookup: CDR1 SGHDT, CDR2 YYEEEE. The CDR3 loop spans 14 amino acids. The CDR3, as DNA: TGTGCCAGCAGCTTGGGTGGTAGCTGTGACATTCAGTACTTC. It specifies CASSLGGSCDIQYF.

CDR3 loop: CASSFSGQGVWQPQHF. For the CDR3, the DNA is TGTGCCAGCAGTTTCTCGGGACAGGGAGTTTGGCAGCCCCAGCATTTT. The V gene is TRBV27, the J gene TRBJ1-5; the match to TRBD1 covers 9 bases. V was clipped by 3 bases and J by 7 bases; unmatched bases: 10. The germline V gene has CDR1 MNHEY and CDR2 SMNVEV (reference sequence). CDR3 length: 16 residues.

Concerning this clonotype itself: A much larger clone differs by one base, so this may be a read error. The CDR3, as DNA: TGTGCCAGCACCCCAGCGGGTCGCATTGAGCAGTTCTTC. It is translated as CASTPAGRIEQFF. The chain carries TRBV12-3 or TRBV12-4 and TRBJ2-1; D possibly corresponds to TRBD2 (6 bases). CDR3 length equals 13 residues. The V end lost 7 bases, the J end lost 9 bases, and 16 bases lay between the germline ends.

This clonotype was seen once. This rearrangement joins TRBV15 to TRBJ2-1; the D gene could be TRBD1 or TRBD2 (6 bases each). This CDR3 has 11 residues. Germline V CDR1 and CDR2: LNHNV, YYDKDF (reference sequence). V was shortened by 3 bases and J by 14 bases, with 11 bases between the two germline ends. Here the CDR3 DNA reads TGTGCCACCAGCAGGAGGGGGGTGGAGTTCTTC. This translates into CATSRRGVEFF. The full variable domain, rest sourced from reference TRBV15 and TRBJ2-1, is DAMVIQNPRYQVTQFGKPVTLSCSQTLNHNVMYWYQQKSSQAPKLLFHYYDKDFNNEADTPDNFQSRRPNTSFCFLDIRSPGLGDTAMYLCATSRRGVEFFGPGTRLTVL.

This clonotype was seen at least ten times. The chain joins TRBV7-2 to TRBJ2-5; D unresolved. Trimming removed 4 bases at V and 1 base at J, with 7 bases between. Germline loops: CDR1 SGHTA, CDR2 FQGNSA. The CDR3 is made up of 13 amino acids. CDR3 sequence: CASSWSSQETQYF. The DNA of the CDR3 is TGTGCCAGCAGCTGGTCTAGCCAAGAGACCCAGTACTTC.

This clonotype has just a few counts. The V and J genes are TRBV29-1 and TRBJ1-1; D unclear. V was cut by 4 bases and J by 0 bases, with 9 bases left in between. CDR1 SQVTM and CDR2 ANQGSEA come from the germline V gene. The CDR3 runs 13 residues. CDR3 bases: TGCAGCGTTGGCAGGCGGATGAACACTGAAGCTTTCTTT. Protein sequence: CSVGRRMNTEAFF.

The table lists this clonotype with many counts. This sequence joins TRBV7-2 and TRBJ2-5; the match to TRBD1 covers 7 bases. Per the germline V gene, CDR1 is SGHTA and CDR2 is FQGNSA. The trim removed 6 bases at V and 2 bases at J, leaving 9 bases unmatched. CDR3 length: 15 amino acids. CDR3 protein: CASSSTRGTQETQYF. The CDR3 region has the DNA TGTGCCAGCAGTTCGACCAGGGGGACGCAAGAGACCCAGTACTTC.

This CDR3 reads CASSLRPGASDTQYF. The CDR3 nucleotides read TGTGCCAGCAGCTTACGGCCAGGGGCATCAGATACGCAGTATTTT. This rearrangement joins TRBV7-2 to TRBJ2-3, with D perhaps matching TRBD1 (6 bases). Germline CDR1 SGHTA, CDR2 FQGNSA. The CDR3 is 15 amino acids. Trimming cost V 2 bases and J 4 bases, with 13 bases left between them.

The V gene is TRBV2, the J gene TRBJ1-2, with 8 bases fitting TRBD1. Germline lookup yields CDR1 SNHLY and CDR2 FYNNEI. Losses at the gene ends were 5 bases for V and 4 bases for J; bases not matched to a gene: 6. This CDR3 spans 14 amino acids. CDR3 sequence reads: CASSQTGEGYGYTF. The CDR3 region has the DNA TGTGCCAGCAGTCAGACAGGGGAGGGCTATGGCTACACCTTC.

This clonotype showed up just a few times. A read error may explain this, as a much larger clone is one base away. This rearrangement joins TRBV7-9 to TRBJ2-5; TRBD1 matches 9 bases. Unmatched junction bases numbered 14, after V lost 10 bases and J lost 11 bases. The CDR3 loop spans 13 amino acids. CDR1 SEHNR and CDR2 FQNEAQ come from the germline V gene (reference sequence). The CDR3 spells CANRDRVGNEQYF. The CDR3 DNA is TGTGCCAACCGGGACAGGGTGGGCAATGAGCAGTACTTC. Full variable domain (rest looked up from reference TRBV7-9 and TRBJ2-5): DTGVSQNPRHKITKRGQNVTFRCDPISEHNRLYWYRQTLGQGPEFLTYFQNEAQLEKSRLLSDRFSAERPKGSFSTLEIQRTEQGDSAMYLCANRDRVGNEQYFGPGTRLLVL.

This clonotype has just a few counts. The CDR3 protein is CASSPSGIRTQYF. Here the CDR3 DNA reads TGTGCCAGCAGCCCGTCGGGTATACGTACGCAGTATTTT. The chain has TRBV11-2 and TRBJ2-3, with D hard to call. Germline CDR1 reads SGHAT; CDR2 reads FQNNGV. V lost 5 bases to trimming and J lost 8 bases, with 14 bases between them. CDR3 size: 13 residues. Filled out from reference TRBV11-2 and TRBJ2-3, the complete variable domain reads EAGVAQSPRYKIIEKRQSVAFWCNPISGHATLYWYQQILGQGPKLLIQFQNNGVVDDSQLPKDRFSAERLKGVDSTLKIQPAKLEDSAVYLCASSPSGIRTQYFGPGTRLTVL.

With respect to this clonotype: A junction boundary mismatches the germline segment, possibly from a read error. This chain joins TRBV16 and TRBJ1-1, with D uncertain. Germline CDR1 is KGHSY and CDR2 is FQNENV. The CDR3 runs 16 residues. The CDR3 region has the DNA TGTGCCAGCAGCCATGGTTCTGGTGGAAAGAACACTGAGGCTTTCTTT. Amino acids: CASSHGSGGKNTEAFF. Full variable domain (rest looked up from reference TRBV16 and TRBJ1-1): GEEVAQTPKHLVRGEGQKAKLYCAPIKGHSYVFWYQQVLKNEFKFLISFQNENVFDETGMPKERFSAKCLPNSPCSLEIQATKLEDSAVYFCASSHGSGGKNTEAFFGQGTRLTVV.

The sample holds many counts of this clonotype. The chain has TRBV21-1 and TRBJ2-1; TRBD2 is the table's D call and was not checked against the DNA. TRBV21-1 is given as a pseudogene. The length of the CDR3 is 21 residues. CDR3 region: CASSNPPGASGGDSSYNEQFF. In nucleotides, the CDR3 is TGTGCCAGCAGCAATCCCCCGGGAGCTAGCGGGGGGGATAGCTCCTACAATGAGCAGTTCTTC.

V is TRBV29-1 and J is TRBJ2-1, with D maybe TRBD1 (6 bases). The length of the CDR3 is 16 residues. Trimming stripped 3 bases from V and 6 bases from J, with 21 bases between. Germline CDR1 is SQVTM and CDR2 is ANQGSEA. CDR3 region: CSVDPSSHRELNEQFF. The DNA of the CDR3 is TGCAGCGTTGACCCCTCATCTCACAGGGAACTCAATGAGCAGTTCTTC.